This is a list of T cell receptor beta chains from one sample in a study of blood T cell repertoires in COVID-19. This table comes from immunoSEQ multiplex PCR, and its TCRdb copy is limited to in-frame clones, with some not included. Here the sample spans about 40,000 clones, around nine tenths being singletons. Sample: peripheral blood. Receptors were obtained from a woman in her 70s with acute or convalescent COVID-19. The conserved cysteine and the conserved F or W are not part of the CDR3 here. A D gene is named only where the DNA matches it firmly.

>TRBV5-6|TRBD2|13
ASSFSGSGTDTQY
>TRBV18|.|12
ASSPARANNEQF
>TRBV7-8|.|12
ASSLAGVITEAF
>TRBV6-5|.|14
ASSYSSGAGANVLT
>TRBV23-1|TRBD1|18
ASHYMGWPRDREPNYGYT
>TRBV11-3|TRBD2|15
ASSFPTTSGRAIEQF
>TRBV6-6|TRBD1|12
ASSGGQGGSPLH
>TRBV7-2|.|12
ASSMGHSNQPQH
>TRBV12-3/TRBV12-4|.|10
ASSPPQREAF
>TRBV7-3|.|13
ASSPTTSSYNEQF
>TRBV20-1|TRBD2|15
SASVGLAGGSTDTQY
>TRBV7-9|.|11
ASSRTVENIQY
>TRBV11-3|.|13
ASSPAGGEISEQF
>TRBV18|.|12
ASSPGPAGDEQF
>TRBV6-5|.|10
ASKIPGPEAF
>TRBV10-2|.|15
ASRQGSSFSYNSPLH
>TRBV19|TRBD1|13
ASRLTGVASETQY
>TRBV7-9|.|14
ASSLRGPAVTDTQY
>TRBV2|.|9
ASNGAGGYT
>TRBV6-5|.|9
ASRFRDTQY
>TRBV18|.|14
ASSPLTGNLNTEAF
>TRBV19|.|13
ASSKGGVLNTEAF
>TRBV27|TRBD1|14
ASSTWTGGNYNEQF
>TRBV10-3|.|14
AISESGSGSDSPLH
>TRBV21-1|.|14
ASSIRQGLYQETQY
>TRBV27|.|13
ASSLGSAYTGELF
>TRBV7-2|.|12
ASTSQTGSNEQF
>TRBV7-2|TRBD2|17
ASSLNWPKTSGYTGELF